This entry is about one TCR beta chain. By sample share, this clonotype is large (0.1 to 1%). There are no base qualities to consult, and no much larger clone falls within one base. The record originates from a study of Japanese encephalitis immunity and Zika vaccine responses (TCRdb year 2021). The study in broad terms: Each included participant got alum-adjuvanted ZPIV three times, at weeks 0, 4 and 28, with every dose being 5.0 ug. TCR repertoires were also analyzed from a few flavivirus-naive individuals at weeks 2, 6 and 52 after starting ZPIV vaccination. One dose of YFV vaccine (YF-VAX) was administered before ZPIV to roughly 12 participants, and fewer than ten participants were flavivirus-naive. For stimulations, either ZIKV structural-protein peptide pools divided into flavivirus-conserved and non-conserved sets or JEV or YFV peptides matching the pre-vaccination were used. The study examined whether earlier vaccination against Japanese encephalitis virus (JEV) or yellow fever virus (YFV) influenced CD4 T cell responses to the Zika vaccine. Roughly six representative participants per pre-vaccination group were picked for TCR sequencing, using samples from week 52 and from week 0, the point after pre-vaccination but before ZPIV. Approximately eleven participants were given two doses of JEV vaccine (IXIARO) 28 days apart, two to three months before the first ZPIV dose. The ZIKV peptides, 15-mers that overlapped by 11 residues, were chosen for containing NetMHCpan/NetMHCII-predicted epitopes with affinity below 50 nM. What the work shows at the level of the full study, not this receptor alone: The analysis was restricted to a subset of trial participants with three doses and adequate samples, and the entire vaccinated cohort was not analyzed. The individual peptides behind the cross-reactive responses were not identified because limits on sample size made peptide-pool deconvolution impossible. Samples grouped by participant and showed no similarity between individuals, suggesting that no public TCRs were detected. CD8 T cell responses of very low magnitude were detected against ZIKV peptide pools and were observed in only a few individuals. In JEV-pre-vaccinated donors, the repertoire richness of CD4 T cells responding to conserved ZIKV epitopes dropped significantly after ZPIV. Compared with YFV-pre-vaccinated donors, JEV-pre-vaccinated donors had higher repertoire similarity across time-points and stimulations, indicating that more clonotypes were common to ZIKV and JEV stimulation.

The CDR3 starts with the cysteine, ends with the phenylalanine, and has 13 residues. Only the CDR3 region is kept as DNA, spanning 39 bases read in frame from base 1. A distance of 14 bases separates the germline ends of V and J, which lose 4 bases and 4 bases respectively. The germline V gene (reference sequence) specifies DFQATT as CDR1 and SNEGSKA as CDR2. After labeling with CellTrace CFSE, PBMCs were cultured for about six days in RPMI containing about 8.1% human serum along with peptide pools, each at 1 ug/mL. Enrolled adults were healthy and seronegative for ZIKV, JEV, YFV, DENV and WNV by microneutralization screening. Samples were obtained from a phase 1, double-blinded, randomized, placebo-controlled trial of an alum-adjuvanted Zika purified-inactivated virus (ZPIV) vaccine. Peripheral blood mononuclear cells were isolated using a standard procedure and then kept frozen in liquid nitrogen until they were used.

The method behind the library was 5' RACE. Before sequencing, the TCRbeta libraries were pooled in amounts proportional to the number of cells sorted for each library. Total RNA from sorted cells was extracted with RNAzol RT, and cDNA was made with an oligo(dT) primer and a template-switching oligo. The TCRbeta V-CDR3-J region was amplified by PCR with Kapa HiFi between a SMARTer oligo primer and a TCRbeta constant-region primer. A second PCR added Illumina adaptors and sample-specific index barcodes, with HighPrep bead cleanup and Bioanalyzer confirmation of a roughly 650 bp band. Sequencing of the libraries was done on an Illumina MiSeq using 2x151 bp paired-end reads. The authors' pipeline ran thus. Reads were demultiplexed with an in-house Java program, and MiXCR assigned TCRbeta annotations and counted clonotypes. Repertoire overlap was assessed with Morisita-Horn indices from the R package vegan, and UPGMA clustering and Circos plots of recurring clonotypes were generated. Shannon diversity and richness were each normalized to the maximum value possible given the input cell numbers, so the resulting values fell between 0 and 1. CDR3beta sequences were aligned with MUSCLE, distances were computed with SeqinR, and multidimensional scaling was plotted in R. TCRdb itself trimmed the public reads at Q25 with fastp, ran MiXCR and retained productive beta chains. CDR3 protein duplicates are merged, each entry listing the most common genes and DNA. For this entry, the V and J calls and clone size follow TCRdb and not the study's own pipeline. The sample table holds about 300 distinct CDR3 sequences, of which 12% were seen once. Roughly 51% of the sample is taken by the ten largest.

The chain was built from TRBV20-1 and TRBJ2-7; a weak D assignment points to TRBD2 (5 bases agree). The sample here was antigen-activated CD8+ T cells from blood, cultured, taken during a Zika inactivated vaccine study. The TCR originated in an adult woman who received an inactivated Zika virus vaccine. CDR3 protein: CSAMALERYEQYF. Here is the DNA: TGCAGTGCTATGGCACTAGAGAGATACGAGCAGTACTTC.